The source of this T cell receptor beta chain is a study of graft-versus-host responses after intestinal transplantation. Study in general: Anti-thymocyte globulin served as induction for all recipients, who then took tacrolimus and steroids for two to three years.

Study results and caveats: Patients who carried graft-donor T cell macrochimerism also had high graft-versus-host to host-versus-graft clonal ratios in their allografts. GvH clones turned up in recipient marrow; some had shown up first in ileum or blood.

Lymphocytes (intraepithelial and lamina propria) were released by processing the graft tissue. Assay used: immunoSEQ multiplex PCR; TCRdb lists only in-frame clones, some missing. Seen here are some 15,000 clones, about 80% observed once, and the top ten hold 15% to 20%. As to this clone: Its matching antigen is unknown.

Trimming left V 4 bases short and J 6 bases short, with 19 bases between. The V gene's germline CDR1 is SNHLY and CDR2 FYNNEI. The CDR3 totals 15 residues. The J gene is TRBJ2-7, the V gene TRBV2, with D possibly TRBD1 on 6 matching bases. The sample was ileum tissue, taken approximately 97 days after intestinal transplant. This TCR came from a human patient who received an intestinal transplant, so some T cells may come from the graft donor. In DNA form, the CDR3 reads TGTGCCAGCAGTGCCTCGGTGCCAGGGGCCGGCGAGCAGTACTTC. It yields the protein CASSASVPGAGEQYF.